This T cell receptor beta chain stems from a study of T cell repertoires in cytomegalovirus infection. This clonotype was seen a few times. What it recognizes is unknown. Germline CDR1 reads SEHNR; CDR2 reads FQNEAQ (reference sequence). V gave up 2 bases and J gave up 8 bases, with 15 bases separating them. This CDR3 is 14 amino acids long. TCRdb reprocessed the reads via MiXCR and lists one record per CDR3 protein. Here the sample spans about 770,000 distinct CDR3 sequences, 25% to 30% being singletons. The TCR comes from a human donor in good health (CMV status not recorded). Some clones in this sample may be carry-over from other donors' samples. Sequencing was performed on cultured CD8+ T cells from PBMCs, taken from culture after CMV antigen stimulation. The V gene is TRBV7-9, the J gene TRBJ1-2; weak D call: TRBD1 (5 bases). In DNA form, the CDR3 reads TGTGCCAGCAGCTTACCAGGAGCAGGGAAGGGCTACACCTTC. Translation: CASSLPGAGKGYTF.